A selection of T cell receptor beta chains follows, all from one sample in a study of T cells after yellow fever vaccination. TCRdb reprocessed the 5' RACE reads with MiXCR, giving one entry per CDR3 protein. The sample lists about 320,000 distinct CDR3 sequences; approximately 4.3% were seen once. This specimen was PBMCs, taken 15 days after the yellow fever booster vaccination. The source is a man aged 18-30 years who received the YFV17D yellow fever vaccine. Both conserved end residues are part of each CDR3. The D gene is left open where the match is weak. Clone sizes are given selectively: once, few, many, or a class where the clone is expanded.

j_call d_call v_call clone_size cdr3_aa cdr3_nt
TRBJ2-5 NA TRBV9 NA CASTVGGGSQETQYF TGTGCCAGCACCGTAGGGGGGGGATCCCAAGAGACCCAGTACTTC
TRBJ2-2 NA TRBV2 NA CASRAGQWFFGELFF TGTGCCAGCAGAGCCGGACAGTGGTTCTTCGGGGAGCTGTTTTTT
TRBJ1-5 NA TRBV4-1 many CASSQGGLLGNQPQHF TGCGCCAGCAGCCAAGGGGGACTCCTCGGCAATCAGCCCCAGCATTTT
TRBJ2-2 TRBD1 TRBV30 many CAWNSGGTGELFF TGTGCCTGGAATTCAGGGGGAACCGGGGAGCTGTTTTTT
TRBJ2-5 TRBD2 TRBV20-1 NA CSAPRTSGAQETQYF TGCAGTGCTCCAAGGACTAGCGGGGCGCAAGAGACCCAGTACTTC
TRBJ2-2 TRBD2 TRBV4-1 NA CASSRPAGLIPGELFF TGCGCCAGCAGCCGGCCAGCGGGACTTATTCCCGGGGAGCTGTTTTTT
TRBJ1-6 NA TRBV5-5 NA CASRLQVLGTNSPLHF TGTGCCAGCCGGCTCCAGGTCTTGGGCACAAATTCACCCCTCCACTTT
TRBJ1-5 NA TRBV7-2 NA CASSLGGTFYSNQPQHF TGTGCCAGCAGCTTAGGTGGGACATTTTATAGCAATCAGCCCCAGCATTTT
TRBJ1-4 TRBD1 TRBV27 many CASRLQGTNEKLFF TGTGCCAGCAGACTACAGGGGACGAATGAAAAACTGTTTTTT
TRBJ2-7 NA TRBV12-3/TRBV12-4 many CASTYWGVYEQYF TGTGCCAGCACCTATTGGGGGGTATACGAGCAGTACTTC
TRBJ2-1 NA TRBV7-6 many CASSLKGRDNEQFF TGTGCCAGCAGCTTAAAGGGTAGGGACAATGAGCAGTTCTTC
TRBJ2-5 NA TRBV29-1 few CSVEEGVAGGYQETQYF TGCAGCGTTGAAGAGGGGGTTGCCGGGGGATACCAAGAGACCCAGTACTTC
TRBJ1-1 NA TRBV20-1 few CSARGPGGTEAFF TGCAGTGCTAGAGGGCCGGGTGGGACTGAAGCTTTCTTT
TRBJ1-1 NA TRBV14 NA CASSQAGPDDEAFF TGTGCCAGCAGCCAAGCGGGGCCCGACGATGAAGCTTTCTTT
TRBJ1-1 NA TRBV5-1 many CASSSLDGQRAADTEAFF TGCGCCAGCAGCTCCTTGGACGGGCAGCGAGCGGCGGACACTGAAGCTTTCTTT
TRBJ2-7 TRBD1 TRBV12-3/TRBV12-4 NA CASSLSFRDRNYEQYF TGTGCCAGCAGTTTAAGTTTTAGGGACAGAAACTACGAGCAGTACTTC
TRBJ2-5 TRBD2 TRBV7-8 NA CASSMQRGGYNQETQYF TGTGCCAGCAGCATGCAGCGGGGGGGCTATAACCAAGAGACCCAGTACTTC
TRBJ2-6 NA TRBV12-3/TRBV12-4 few CASGFTGANVLTF TGTGCCAGCGGTTTCACTGGGGCCAACGTCCTGACTTTC
TRBJ2-3 TRBD2 TRBV9 few CASSAGLAGAIVTDTQYF TGTGCCAGCAGCGCGGGACTAGCGGGGGCGATAGTCACAGATACGCAGTATTTT
TRBJ2-7 NA TRBV27 few CASSPDIQFYEQYF TGTGCCAGCAGCCCGGACATACAGTTCTACGAGCAGTACTTC
TRBJ2-5 NA TRBV5-5 many CASSAVGLQIPRKETQYF TGTGCCAGCAGCGCCGTAGGTCTACAGATCCCTAGGAAAGAGACCCAGTACTTC
TRBJ2-3 NA TRBV5-1 many CASSLVGGRFTDTQYF TGCGCCAGCAGCTTGGTAGGGGGGAGATTCACAGATACGCAGTATTTT
TRBJ2-5 NA TRBV7-2 many CASSFRGGHQETQYF TGTGCCAGCAGCTTTCGCGGGGGCCACCAAGAGACCCAGTACTTC
TRBJ2-5 TRBD2 TRBV12-3/TRBV12-4 few CASSIAGGTQYF TGTGCCAGCAGTATAGCGGGGGGGACCCAGTACTTC
TRBJ1-2 TRBD1 TRBV6-6 few CASSYPDREYHGYTF TGTGCCAGCAGTTACCCGGACAGGGAATATCATGGCTACACCTTC
TRBJ2-2 NA TRBV19 few CASSMTDTGELFF TGTGCCAGTAGTATGACAGACACCGGGGAGCTGTTTTTT
TRBJ2-2 TRBD2 TRBV29-1 many CSVSSGGYTGELFF TGCAGCGTTTCTAGCGGGGGTTACACCGGGGAGCTGTTTTTT
TRBJ2-1 TRBD2 TRBV7-2 few CASNAVGAGGRYNEQFF TGTGCCAGCAACGCCGTCGGAGCGGGGGGTCGCTACAATGAGCAGTTCTTC
TRBJ1-4 NA TRBV10-3 NA CAISGTTNEKLFF TGTGCCATCAGTGGAACAACTAATGAAAAACTGTTTTTT
TRBJ2-3 NA TRBV29-1 many CSVVTGTKSDTQYF TGCAGCGTTGTAACCGGGACAAAATCAGATACGCAGTATTTT
TRBJ1-1 NA TRBV3-1 few CASSPTGIRTEAFF TGTGCCAGCAGCCCAACGGGAATTCGTACTGAAGCTTTCTTT
TRBJ1-1 NA TRBV6-6 few CASSSQGREAFF TGTGCCAGCAGTTCCCAAGGGCGTGAAGCTTTCTTT
TRBJ2-2 TRBD1 TRBV29-1 NA CSVEVTGDTTGELFF TGCAGCGTTGAGGTCACAGGGGACACCACCGGGGAGCTGTTTTTT
TRBJ2-1 NA TRBV4-3 NA CASSQESRAWEQFF TGCGCCAGCAGCCAAGAGAGCAGGGCCTGGGAGCAGTTCTTC
TRBJ2-7 NA TRBV15 few CATSSPGISNEQYF TGTGCCACCAGCAGCCCGGGAATCAGTAACGAGCAGTACTTC
TRBJ1-2 NA TRBV6-6 NA CASSYSIGSDGGYTF TGTGCCAGCAGTTACTCGATAGGCTCCGACGGAGGCTACACCTTC
TRBJ2-1 TRBD2 TRBV6-2/TRBV6-3 few CASSLSSGGAREQFF TGTGCCAGCAGTTTATCTAGCGGGGGGGCCAGAGAGCAGTTCTTC
TRBJ1-5 NA TRBV6-1 few CASSATSNQPQHF TGTGCCAGCAGTGCCACTAGCAATCAGCCCCAGCATTTT
TRBJ2-1 TRBD2 TRBV7-8 many CASSLGLATMRQFF TGTGCCAGCAGCTTAGGACTAGCGACAATGAGGCAGTTCTTC
TRBJ2-3 NA TRBV3-1 NA CASSGGLRTDTQYF TGTGCCAGCAGTGGGGGGTTGAGAACAGATACGCAGTATTTT